Each of the 19 T cell receptor beta chains below was sequenced from the same sample in a study of T cells after yellow fever vaccination. MiXCR, run by TCRdb on the 5' RACE reads, gives a single entry per CDR3 protein. The repertoire includes around 310,000 distinct CDR3 sequences, 8.5% to 9% of them detected once, and around 17% sits in the top ten. Sequenced material: PBMCs, taken on the day of the first yellow fever vaccination. Receptor source: a man between 18 and 29 years old who received the YFV17D yellow fever vaccine.

J is TRBJ2-1 and V is TRBV20-1, with D maybe TRBD1 (6 bases). Germline V CDR1 and CDR2: DFQATT, SNEGSKA (reference sequence). CDR3 length: 15 residues. V was trimmed by 4 bases and J by 4 bases, leaving 17 bases between them. The CDR3 sequence: CSATPTGVRYNEQFF. The CDR3 bases are TGCAGTGCTACCCCGACAGGCGTTCGGTACAATGAGCAGTTCTTC.

This clonotype appeared a few times. The chain recombines TRBV7-3 with TRBJ2-5; 8 bases are a match to TRBD2. This CDR3 has 14 residues. Trimming cost V 5 bases and J 5 bases; bases outside gene matches: 7. Germline V lookup: CDR1 SGHTA, CDR2 FQGTGA. DNA of the CDR3: TGTGCCAGCAGCGCCGGGGGGGTTTTCGAGACCCAGTACTTC. The encoded protein is CASSAGGVFETQYF.

This clonotype has just a few counts. The genes are TRBV7-9 and TRBJ2-7; D gene unclear. The CDR3 spans 13 residues. The V gene lost 1 base and the J gene lost 4 bases, with 8 bases spanning the gap. Germline CDR1 SEHNR, CDR2 FQNEAQ (reference sequence). In nucleotides, the CDR3 is TGTGCCAGCAGCTTAGTGTCGGGTTACGAGCAGTACTTC. Its protein product is CASSLVSGYEQYF.

The V and J genes are TRBV5-1 and TRBJ2-5; TRBD2 agrees at 11 bases. Per germline, CDR1 SGHRS and CDR2 YFSETQ. The trim removed 4 bases at V and 0 bases at J, leaving 11 bases unmatched. The CDR3 loop spans 18 amino acids. CDR3 amino acids: CASSHRLAGIRYQETQYF. The CDR3 DNA follows: TGCGCCAGCAGCCACCGACTAGCGGGGATCCGATACCAAGAGACCCAGTACTTC.

This clonotype has only a few counts. The genes are TRBV28 and TRBJ1-1, with 8 nucleotides matching TRBD1. CDR3 length equals 16 residues. CDR1 is MDHEN and CDR2 is SYDVKM in the germline V gene. Losses at the gene ends were 0 bases for V and 1 base for J; bases not matched to a gene: 4. CDR3 sequence: CASSLWADRGNTEAFF. The DNA of the CDR3 is TGTGCCAGCAGTTTATGGGCCGACAGGGGGAACACTGAAGCTTTCTTT.

This clonotype was recorded a few times. V and J are TRBV18 and TRBJ2-3; 11 positions agree with TRBD1. The CDR3 consists of 14 residues. Germline V lookup: CDR1 KGHSH, CDR2 LQKENI. V shed 6 bases, J shed 8 bases, and the junction held 7 bases outside the gene matches. Written as DNA, the CDR3 is TGTGCCAGCTCCGGACAGGGGGCCCAGGGTACGCAGTATTTT. Protein product: CASSGQGAQGTQYF.

The J gene is TRBJ2-3, the V gene TRBV11-3; D call uncertain. Germline loops: CDR1 SGHNT, CDR2 YENEEA. Between the trimmed V and J ends, which lost 5 bases and 2 bases, there was a span of 11 bases. CDR3 length equals 14 residues. CDR3 loop: CASSVNRYTDTQYF. CDR3 nucleotide sequence: TGTGCCAGCAGCGTTAACAGATACACAGATACGCAGTATTTT.

The rearrangement joins TRBV7-9 to TRBJ2-7; no reliable D call. V gave up 1 base and J gave up 3 bases, with 13 bases separating them. Germline CDR1 reads SEHNR; CDR2 reads FQNEAQ (reference sequence). The CDR3 is made up of 15 amino acids. Written as DNA, the CDR3 is TGTGCCAGCAGCTTAGATCTGGTCTCAAACTACGAGCAGTACTTC. Encoded protein: CASSLDLVSNYEQYF.

Many counts were recorded for this clonotype. The chain employs TRBV12-3 or TRBV12-4 and TRBJ2-2, with no clear D. V lost 10 bases and J 1 base, leaving 10 bases between the germline ends. This CDR3 has 13 amino acids. CDR3 sequence reads: CAISHRNTGELFF. CDR3 nucleotides: TGTGCCATAAGCCACAGGAACACCGGGGAGCTGTTTTTT.

The genes are TRBV7-2 and TRBJ1-4, with a tentative D call TRBD1 (6 bases). Germline V lookup: CDR1 SGHTA, CDR2 FQGNSA. The CDR3 is 17 residues long. Trimming cost V 6 bases and J 4 bases, with 21 bases left between them. In nucleotides, the CDR3 is TGTGCCAGCAGTCCTTATCCGAGACAGGAATATAATGAAAAACTGTTTTTT. It codes for CASSPYPRQEYNEKLFF.

This chain links TRBV5-4 with TRBJ2-7; 7 bases fit TRBD1. V dropped 3 bases and J dropped 0; count of bases not matched to a gene: 9. CDR1 is SGHNT, CDR2 YYREEE, per germline (reference sequence). This CDR3 is built from 16 residues. CDR3 in DNA: TGTGCCAGCAGCTCCAGGGGACAGAGGACCTCCTACGAGCAGTACGTC. Translating gives CASSSRGQRTSYEQYV.

The chain recombines TRBV6-5 with TRBJ1-4; D gene uncertain. The CDR3 totals 14 residues. Trimming stripped 0 bases from V and 8 bases from J, with 10 bases between. Germline loops: CDR1 MNHEY, CDR2 SVGAGI. Written as DNA, the CDR3 is TGTGCCAGCAGTTACTCGTTTGATAGGGAAAAACTGTTTTTT. Translating gives CASSYSFDREKLFF.

This clonotype was seen ten or more times. The chain links TRBV4-1 to TRBJ2-1; tentative D call: TRBD2 (7 bases). This CDR3 contains 16 residues. Germline V CDR1 and CDR2: MGHRA, YSYEKL. V shed 1 base and J shed 2 bases, with 12 bases lying between them. The CDR3 region is CASSQAWGGAYNEQFF. The CDR3, as DNA: TGCGCCAGCAGCCAAGCGTGGGGGGGCGCCTACAATGAGCAGTTCTTC.

This chain connects TRBV7-2 to TRBJ2-5; no reliable D call. CDR3 size: 14 residues. From germline, CDR1 is SGHTA and CDR2 FQGNSA. Trimming stripped 5 bases from V and 2 bases from J, with 12 bases between. The CDR3 DNA reads as TGTGCCAGCAGCCCCTCCTTTCTACAAGAGACCCAGTACTTC. Amino acid sequence: CASSPSFLQETQYF.

This sequence joins TRBV12-5 and TRBJ2-3; D call uncertain. V lost 3 bases, J lost 7 bases, and 5 bases lay in between. The CDR3 spans 11 residues. Germline CDR1 is LGHNT and CDR2 is FRNRAP. The CDR3 here is CASGLGYTQYF. In nucleotides, the CDR3 is TGTGCTAGTGGTTTAGGTTATACGCAGTATTTT. The full variable domain, rest sourced from reference TRBV12-5 and TRBJ2-3, is DARVTQTPRHKVTEMGQEVTMRCQPILGHNTVFWYRQTMMQGLELLAYFRNRAPLDDSGMPKDRFSAEMPDATLATLKIQPSEPRDSAVYFCASGLGYTQYFGPGTRLTVL.

This clonotype has more than one count but fewer than ten. V and J are TRBV19 and TRBJ2-3, with 8 positions matching TRBD1. J lost 3 bases, V lost 5 bases, and 10 bases had no gene match. The CDR3 is 16 amino acids. Germline V gene data show CDR1 as LNHDA and CDR2 as SQIVND (reference sequence). CDR3 sequence reads: CASSRLPGDRTDTQYF. The CDR3 DNA follows: TGTGCCAGTAGTCGTCTACCCGGGGACAGGACAGATACGCAGTATTTT. Looking up the rest from reference TRBV19 and TRBJ2-3 gives the full variable domain: DGGITQSPKYLFRKEGQNVTLSCEQNLNHDAMYWYRQDPGQGLRLIYYSQIVNDFQKGDIAEGYSVSREKKESFPLTVTSAQKNPTAFYLCASSRLPGDRTDTQYFGPGTRLTVL.

This chain joins TRBV12-3 or TRBV12-4 and TRBJ2-3; 10 bases are shared with TRBD1. Trimming removed 3 bases from V and 5 bases from J; junction bases left unmatched: 2. This CDR3 contains 14 residues. CDR3 residues: CASSLTGGRDTQYF. The CDR3 DNA reads TGTGCCAGCAGTTTGACAGGGGGCAGAGATACGCAGTATTTT.

This clonotype has at least ten counts. The chain couples TRBV24-1 to TRBJ1-2; D is unclear. V lost 4 bases and J 2 bases, leaving 10 bases between the germline ends. From germline, CDR1 is KGHDR and CDR2 SFDVKD. The CDR3 is 14 amino acids. The CDR3 loop is CATSEPKKNYGYTF. The DNA for the CDR3 is TGTGCCACCAGTGAGCCGAAGAAAAACTATGGCTACACCTTC.

This chain links TRBV7-2 with TRBJ2-4; 8 bases fit TRBD1. Trimming removed 5 bases from V and 5 bases from J; junction bases left unmatched: 5. Germline V lookup: CDR1 SGHTA, CDR2 FQGNSA. The CDR3 runs to 14 residues. The CDR3 DNA reads as TGTGCCAGCAGCCTGGGGACAGGTGAAAACATTCAGTACTTC. Translating gives CASSLGTGENIQYF. Based on the CDR3 plus reference TRBV7-2 and TRBJ2-4, the full variable domain is GAGVSQSPSNKVTEKGKDVELRCDPISGHTALYWYRQSLGQGLEFLIYFQGNSAPDKSGLPSDRFSAERTGGSVSTLTIQRTQQEDSAVYLCASSLGTGENIQYFGAGTRLSVL.